Below, one T cell receptor beta chain is given with its context. The target antigen is unknown. PCR involved 60 Vbeta and 13 Jbeta primers. Authors' processing steps: Later analysis identified some 88 million unique TCR beta chains, approximately 10 million shared. Measured with immunoSEQ multiplex PCR; TCRdb has only the in-frame clones, and not every one. V and J calls and clone size follow that table, whereas D and trimming were derived from the DNA. Of about 130,000 clones in the sample, roughly 88% were seen once. This CDR3 has 14 residues. Trimming cost V 3 bases and J 7 bases; bases outside gene matches: 2. From germline, CDR1 is MNHEY and CDR2 SMNVEV (reference sequence). These data originate in a study of cytomegalovirus exposure and HLA in healthy donors. Study-level results: It was about 150 TCR beta chains that were listed as cytomegalovirus-associated.

The receptor comes from a boy aged 5-17 years in good health and CMV-seronegative. The chain links TRBV27 to TRBJ2-1, with 11 bases identical to TRBD2. The sample comprised PBMCs. CDR3 in DNA: TGTGCCAGCAGTTTTAGCGGGAGGGGGAATGAGCAGTTCTTC. It encodes CASSFSGRGNEQFF.